This TCR beta chain was identified during a study of shared clonotypes between healthy human individuals. Background on the study: The study drew on a couple of women and a few men aged 18 to 49 as donors. The study, taken as a whole, reports: Clonotypes shared by all four donors outscored non-shared clonotypes in generation probability.

The germline CDR1 and CDR2 sequences are SGHAT and FQNNGV. Trimming removed 5 bases from V and 3 bases from J, with 10 bases in between. The CDR3 length is 13 residues. A remark on this clone: The antigen remains unidentified.

It was around 180 ng DNA, about 30,000 T cell genomes, that sorted-subset replicate PCRs used. The method was immunoSEQ multiplex PCR; TCRdb's version includes in-frame clones alone and lacks a portion of them. Of over 2 million clones in the sample, around 90% were seen once. The chain uses TRBV11-2 and TRBJ1-2, with no clear D. Sample: naive CD4+ T cells from PBMCs. Subset indicated: CD45RA+ positively selected. This clonotype was sampled from a man aged 18 to 35 in good health. Some clones in this sample may be carry-over from other donors' samples. CDR3 in DNA: TGTGCCAGCAGCACCACCCAGGACTATGGCTACACCTTC. It translates to CASSTTQDYGYTF.